This TCR beta chain derives from a study of blood T cell repertoires in COVID-19. The assay was immunoSEQ multiplex PCR, and TCRdb's table has in-frame clones only and misses some. The data contain 66,000 or so clones, 80% of them seen just once; the ten biggest clones take up roughly a tenth. This clone was recorded only once. Trimming pared 0 bases from V and 2 bases from J, leaving 9 bases between. The CDR3 sequence is 15 residues long. Germline V gene lookup returns CDR1 SGHVS and CDR2 FNYEAQ. The receptor was isolated from a human donor in a cohort sampled during active COVID-19. Sequenced material: peripheral blood. The chain is built from TRBV7-6 and TRBJ2-3; D remains ambiguous. The CDR3 loop is CASSLAKLHTDTQYF. CDR3 DNA sequence: TGTGCCAGCAGCTTAGCCAAGCTCCACACAGATACGCAGTATTTT. The variable domain in full, completed from reference TRBV7-6 and TRBJ2-3, reads GAGVSQSPRYKVTKRGQDVALRCDPISGHVSLYWYRQALGQGPEFLTYFNYEAQQDKSGLPNDRFSAERPEGSISTLTIQRTEQRDSAMYRCASSLAKLHTDTQYFGPGTRLTVL.